Sequencing of this T cell receptor beta chain was carried out in a study of blood T cell repertoires in COVID-19 (dated by TCRdb to the early 2020s). Regarding the research as a whole: Samples covering the acute and convalescent phases of COVID-19 were provided by collaborators in the United States, Italy and Spain. The material from the prospective study consisted of cDNA or gDNA derived from T cells, B-cell-depleted T cells, or PBMCs. The dataset comprised deeply sampled blood TCRbeta repertoires from subjects exposed to, actively infected with, or recovered from COVID-19. Nearly every sample came with metadata listing a de-identified subject ID, COVID-19 status, age in years and sex. Where available, HLA class I and class II types were obtained from metadata supplied by the sample provider rather than from assay-based typing. The samples were drawn from the first 160 participants of the ongoing ImmuneRACE study and from some 1,300 subjects provided by 6 global collaborators. The repertoires were released in a freely available public database meant as a resource for research on the immune response to SARS-CoV-2. The research as a whole found: Clinical and demographic metadata were provided uncurated, with the amount varying by source and participant.

A word on this clone: Its target antigen remains unknown. Base qualities are not at hand, and no much larger clone is one base apart.

TCRbeta CDR3 regions were amplified from genomic DNA by means of the immunoSEQ Assay, a bias-controlled multiplex PCR. Per the source publication's procedure: The number of nucleated cells in each sample was estimated from the amplification of reference gene primers within the assay. To quantify the absolute abundance of each unique TCRbeta CDR3 rearrangement, sequence reads were collapsed and filtered. For each sample, productive Simpson clonality was calculated as the square root of Simpson's diversity index over productive rearrangements. In its TCRdb copy, this immuneACCESS table keeps in-frame sequences only and misses some clones. Where compared with another copy, unresolved V genes explain less than half of these, and the others have no known cause. From that table come the V and J calls and clone size; the DNA was used to work out D and trimming. The sample profile shows roughly 330,000 clones; about four fifths of them were found once. Of the sample, approximately 1.3% falls within the top ten clones.

Collaborating institutions collected whole blood in K2EDTA tubes following their own protocols. For TCRbeta analysis, collaborators shipped samples as frozen whole blood, isolated PBMCs, or DNA extracted from either of those sample types. Its CDR3 holds 15 amino acids, cysteine through phenylalanine. Only the CDR3 region is kept as DNA, spanning 45 bases read in frame from base 1. CDR1 LNHNV and CDR2 YYDKDF are derived from the germline V gene (reference sequence). V is pared back by 0 bases and J by 6 bases, with 12 bases lying between the germline termini. This sequence originates from a woman in her 50s with acute or convalescent COVID-19. The chain is encoded by TRBV15 joined to TRBJ2-1; a weak D assignment points to TRBD2 (5 bases agree). The specimen sequenced was peripheral blood. The CDR3 protein: CATSRDGEGFNEQFF. The nucleotide sequence reads TGTGCCACCAGCAGAGATGGAGAGGGTTTCAATGAGCAGTTCTTC.